The 30 T cell receptor beta chains presented below share a single source sample, sequenced in a study of T cells in Graves' hyperthyroidism and ophthalmopathy. RNA transcripts were the template for amplifying TCR beta CDR3 regions. The TCR CDR3 first-round RT-PCR relied on the HTBI primer set. TCRdb re-analysed the multiplex PCR reads in MiXCR, keeping a single row per CDR3 protein. The sample contains under 650,000 distinct CDR3 sequences, around 15% of which appear only once. Sequenced: blood. The source is a woman in her twenties or thirties with Graves' hyperthyroidism.

The table lists this clonotype with many counts. The chain recombines TRBV6-5 with TRBJ2-2; the match to TRBD2 covers 10 bases. Looked up from germline, CDR1 is MNHEY and CDR2 is SVGAGI. V trimming: 0 bases; J trimming: 6 bases; junction bases outside the gene matches: 4. The CDR3 loop spans 16 amino acids. In DNA form, the CDR3 reads TGTGCCAGCAGTTACTCGCTAGCGGGAGTCTCCGGGGAGCTGTTTTTT. It yields the protein CASSYSLAGVSGELFF.

The rearrangement links TRBV6-2 or TRBV6-3 to TRBJ2-5; D is perhaps TRBD1 or TRBD2 (5 bases each). This CDR3 comprises 14 residues. The germline gives CDR1 MNHEY, CDR2 SVGEGT. Trimming left V 2 bases short and J 1 base short, with 8 bases between. CDR3 sequence reads: CASSYPGSQETQYF. The CDR3 bases are TGTGCCAGCAGTTACCCAGGGAGCCAAGAGACCCAGTACTTC.

This clonotype was detected many times. The chain employs TRBV7-2 and TRBJ1-1; D gene uncertain. V shed 0 bases and J shed 6 bases, with 11 bases lying between them. Germline V gene sequence: CDR1 SGHTA, CDR2 FQGNSA. There are 14 residues in the CDR3. The CDR3 nucleotides read TGTGCCAGCAGCTTAGCTTGGGCAACCGCTGAAGCTTTCTTT. Amino acids: CASSLAWATAEAFF.

This clonotype was counted only a few times. The rearrangement joins TRBV6-1 to TRBJ2-7; 8 bases align to TRBD1. Germline V gene lookup returns CDR1 MNHNS and CDR2 SASEGT. Trimming cost V 3 bases and J 2 bases; bases outside gene matches: 12. The CDR3 loop spans 17 amino acids. The CDR3 protein is CASSEVLRDRSPYEQYF. CDR3 DNA sequence: TGTGCCAGCAGTGAGGTCCTCCGGGACAGGTCCCCCTACGAGCAGTACTTC.

This clonotype was recorded at least ten times. V gene TRBV10-3 combines with J gene TRBJ1-1, with D perhaps TRBD1 (6 bases). The length of the CDR3 is 14 residues. CDR1 ENHRY and CDR2 SYGVKD come from the germline V gene. V was pared by 6 bases and J by 3 bases, with 14 bases between. The CDR3 reads CAIRRQEWDTEAFF. Here the CDR3 DNA reads TGTGCCATCAGACGACAGGAGTGGGACACTGAAGCTTTCTTT.

This clonotype showed up just a few times. The chain is built from TRBV29-1 and TRBJ1-1; D might be TRBD1 (6 bases). Between the trimmed V and J ends, which lost 5 bases and 0 bases, there was a span of 16 bases. CDR1 and CDR2 (germline): SQVTM, ANQGSEA. The CDR3 contains 15 residues. This CDR3 reads CSVMDRPRMNTEAFF. The CDR3 DNA sequence: TGCAGCGTTATGGACAGACCAAGAATGAACACTGAAGCTTTCTTT.

The gene calls are TRBV6-1 and TRBJ2-5, with 14 bases aligning to TRBD2. J gave up 7 bases and V 1 base, and 8 bases lay outside the gene matches. The CDR3 is 17 amino acids. Per germline, CDR1 MNHNS and CDR2 SASEGT. The CDR3 DNA sequence: TGTGCCAGCAGTGAAGACCCCCGACTAGCGGGAGGGGGGACCCAGTACTTC. Its translation is CASSEDPRLAGGGTQYF.

The chain uses TRBV6-2 or TRBV6-3 and TRBJ2-7; D remains ambiguous. Germline loops: CDR1 MNHEY, CDR2 SVGEGT. The V gene lost 1 base and the J gene lost 4 bases, with 8 bases spanning the gap. CDR3 length: 13 residues. In DNA form, the CDR3 reads TGTGCCAGCAGTTACTGGGGAAGGTACGAGCAGTACTTC. It encodes CASSYWGRYEQYF.

The table lists this clonotype with many counts. The gene calls are TRBV12-3 or TRBV12-4 and TRBJ2-1; 8 positions agree with TRBD2. Trimming removed 6 bases from V and 7 bases from J; junction bases left unmatched: 14. The CDR3 is made up of 16 amino acids. CDR3 protein: CASSRGAAGDGNEQFF. The CDR3 coding sequence is TGTGCCAGCAGCCGGGGGGCAGCGGGAGACGGGAATGAGCAGTTCTTC.

V gene TRBV19 combines with J gene TRBJ1-5, with 8 bases fitting TRBD1. CDR3 length: 13 residues. CDR1 and CDR2 (germline): LNHDA, SQIVND (reference sequence). Trimming removed 4 bases from V and 5 bases from J; junction bases left unmatched: 1. The CDR3 sequence is CASSTQGDQPQHF. The CDR3 DNA reads as TGTGCCAGTAGTACACAGGGGGATCAGCCCCAGCATTTT.

This clonotype was recorded many times. The chain carries TRBV27 and TRBJ1-5; D possibly corresponds to TRBD1 (6 bases). The CDR3 has 16 residues. Trimming shortened V by 3 bases and J by 6 bases, and 18 bases separated the two germline ends. Germline CDR1 reads MNHEY; CDR2 reads SMNVEV (reference sequence). The CDR3 DNA reads as TGTGCCAGCAGTTTGAGTTCAGGGGCGCTTGGTCAGCCCCAGCATTTT. Its protein is CASSLSSGALGQPQHF.

A few counts support this clonotype. The J gene is TRBJ2-7, the V gene TRBV29-1; D remains ambiguous. The CDR3 spans 9 residues. Per germline, CDR1 SQVTM and CDR2 ANQGSEA. The V end was cut by 7 bases, the J end by 3 bases, with 4 bases between. The CDR3 reads CSEHYEQYF. As DNA, the CDR3 is TGCAGCGAACACTACGAGCAGTACTTC.

This clonotype occurred a few times. This chain links TRBV24-1 with TRBJ1-2; perhaps TRBD1 as D (5 bases). CDR1 is KGHDR and CDR2 is SFDVKD in the germline V gene. CDR3 length equals 14 residues. The ends were cut back, 0 bases at V and 6 bases at J, with 10 bases in the middle. The CDR3 is CATSDLLQGNGYTF. DNA of the CDR3: TGTGCCACCAGTGATTTGCTCCAGGGCAATGGCTACACCTTC.

This clonotype was observed a few times. The chain has TRBV27 and TRBJ2-2, with D possibly matching TRBD1 (5 bases). Germline CDR1 is MNHEY and CDR2 is SMNVEV (reference sequence). The CDR3 runs 20 residues. V was shortened by 3 bases and J by 1 base, with 24 bases between the two germline ends. CDR3 region: CASSLSLLVTGQGNTGELFF. CDR3 nucleotide sequence: TGTGCCAGCAGTTTGTCCCTCCTTGTTACAGGCCAGGGGAACACCGGGGAGCTGTTTTTT.

This clonotype was seen many times. This chain uses TRBV2 with TRBJ2-7, with D unclear. Germline CDR1 and CDR2: SNHLY and FYNNEI. The V end was cut by 3 bases, the J end by 2 bases, with 11 bases between. This CDR3 is built from 14 residues. The CDR3 DNA reads TGTGCCAGCAGTGAGGGTAGCTCCCCCTACGAGCAGTACTTC. Translating gives CASSEGSSPYEQYF.

V and J are TRBV5-6 and TRBJ2-1, with 10 positions matching TRBD2. In germline, CDR1 is SGHDT, CDR2 YYEEEE. Trimming took 0 bases from V and 8 from J; bases not matched to a gene: 5. The CDR3 covers 15 residues. CDR3 sequence (DNA): TGTGCCAGCAGCTTGGGTAGCGGGAGGCCGGATGAGCAGTTCTTC. It encodes CASSLGSGRPDEQFF. Full variable domain (rest looked up from reference TRBV5-6 and TRBJ2-1): DAGVTQSPTHLIKTRGQQVTLRCSPKSGHDTVSWYQQALGQGPQFIFQYYEEEERQRGNFPDRFSGHQFPNYSSELNVNALLLGDSALYLCASSLGSGRPDEQFFGPGTRLTVL.

This clonotype has only a few counts. The gene calls are TRBV11-2 and TRBJ2-5; D gene ambiguous. This CDR3 spans 16 amino acids. Trimming cost V 5 bases and J 5 bases, with 21 bases left between them. Germline values: CDR1 SGHAT, CDR2 FQNNGV. The CDR3 spells CASSPVNYGLAETQYF. The CDR3 coding sequence is TGTGCCAGCAGCCCCGTAAACTACGGGTTGGCGGAGACCCAGTACTTC.

This chain uses TRBV6-1 with TRBJ1-3, with a tentative D call TRBD1 (6 bases). The CDR3 loop spans 14 amino acids. Trimming took 8 bases from V and 3 from J, leaving 14 bases between them. Germline V CDR1 and CDR2: MNHNS, SASEGT. Here the CDR3 reads CASRTGYDGNTIYF. CDR3 DNA sequence: TGTGCCAGCCGAACAGGGTATGATGGAAACACCATATATTTT.

The chain joins TRBV5-4 to TRBJ2-1, with 11 bases fitting TRBD2. CDR3 length equals 16 residues. Germline V CDR1 and CDR2: SGHNT, YYREEE (reference sequence). Losses at the gene ends were 1 base for V and 6 bases for J; bases not matched to a gene: 6. The CDR3 loop reads CASSLRSGRAFNEQFF. In nucleotides, the CDR3 is TGTGCCAGCAGCTTGCGTAGCGGGAGGGCCTTCAATGAGCAGTTCTTC.

V gene TRBV5-4 combines with J gene TRBJ2-5; D call uncertain. V was cut by 4 bases and J by 3 bases, with 10 bases left in between. In germline, CDR1 is SGHNT, CDR2 YYREEE (reference sequence). The CDR3 is 13 residues long. The DNA of the CDR3 is TGTGCCAGCAGCCAAGCGTGGAAAGAGACCCAGTACTTC. Its translation is CASSQAWKETQYF. Based on the CDR3 plus reference TRBV5-4 and TRBJ2-5, the full variable domain is ETGVTQSPTHLIKTRGQQVTLRCSSQSGHNTVSWYQQALGQGPQFIFQYYREEENGRGNFPPRFSGLQFPNYSSELNVNALELDDSALYLCASSQAWKETQYFGPGTRLLVL.

This clonotype was counted ten times or more. The J gene is TRBJ2-3, the V gene TRBV5-1, with 7 positions matching TRBD1. V trimming: 7 bases; J trimming: 0 bases; junction bases outside the gene matches: 11. CDR3 length: 16 amino acids. CDR1 and CDR2 (germline): SGHRS, YFSETQ. CDR3 nucleotide sequence: TGCGCCAGCGCCCATACACCGGGACAGAGCACAGATACGCAGTATTTT. Protein: CASAHTPGQSTDTQYF.

Many counts were recorded for this clonotype. The V call is TRBV3-1, the J call TRBJ1-4; 8 positions match TRBD1. Trimming at V came to 8 bases and at J to 5 bases, leaving 1 base not matched to a gene. Germline V gene sequence: CDR1 LGHDT, CDR2 YNNKEL (reference sequence). The CDR3 loop spans 12 amino acids. The DNA for the CDR3 is TGTGCCAGCGGGACAGGCAATGAAAAACTGTTTTTT. Protein product: CASGTGNEKLFF.

This clonotype has only a few counts. The gene calls are TRBV28 and TRBJ2-7; a weak D match, TRBD2 (5 bases). This CDR3 region has 13 residues. The germline V gene encodes CDR1 MDHEN and CDR2 SYDVKM. Between the trimmed V and J ends, which lost 2 bases and 7 bases, there was a span of 12 bases. The CDR3: CASSLTEGREQYF. The CDR3 DNA reads TGTGCCAGCAGTTTAACAGAGGGTAGGGAGCAGTACTTC.

In this sample, this clonotype turned up many times. The chain is built from TRBV4-2 and TRBJ1-2, with D unresolved. Trimming removed 0 bases at V and 1 base at J, with 6 bases between. From germline, CDR1 is LGHNA and CDR2 YNFKEQ. This CDR3 region has 14 residues. CDR3 sequence: CASSQDLNNYGYTF. The CDR3 nucleotides read TGTGCCAGCAGCCAAGATCTCAATAACTATGGCTACACCTTC.

This clonotype came up many times. The chain employs TRBV2 and TRBJ1-4, with D perhaps matching TRBD1 (6 bases). Between the trimmed V and J ends, which lost 1 base and 0 bases, there was a span of 12 bases. This CDR3 region has 17 residues. Germline CDR1 SNHLY, CDR2 FYNNEI. The CDR3 is CASSEGGQGATNEKLFF. CDR3 coding DNA: TGTGCCAGCAGTGAAGGGGGGCAGGGCGCAACTAATGAAAAACTGTTTTTT.

This chain connects TRBV3-1 to TRBJ1-2; the match to TRBD1 covers 11 bases. The germline gives CDR1 LGHDT, CDR2 YNNKEL (reference sequence). The V segment lost 4 bases and the J segment 4 bases; nucleotides outside the gene matches: 11. CDR3 length: 17 amino acids. The CDR3: CASSPQVGTGGPYGYTF. In DNA, the CDR3 is TGTGCCAGCAGCCCTCAAGTCGGGACAGGGGGTCCCTATGGCTACACCTTC.

This clonotype was recorded many times. J is TRBJ2-3 and V is TRBV4-1, with 9 bases that match TRBD2. The germline gives CDR1 MGHRA, CDR2 YSYEKL. There are 17 residues in the CDR3. The junction had 9 bases not matched to a gene; V was cut back by 0 bases and J by 5 bases. The DNA for the CDR3 is TGCGCCAGCAGCCAAGACGAGACTAGCGGCGGGAAAGATACGCAGTATTTT. Translating it yields CASSQDETSGGKDTQYF.

In its sample, this clonotype was seen once. This sequence may be a read error, since a much larger clone differs from it by one base. The V and J genes are TRBV7-2 and TRBJ2-5; no firm D call. V shed 2 bases and J shed 2 bases, with 6 bases lying between them. This CDR3 has 13 residues. Germline CDR1 reads SGHTA; CDR2 reads FQGNSA. The CDR3 loop is CASSLIEQETQYF. CDR3 DNA sequence: TGTGCCAGCAGCTTAATTGAGCAAGAGACCCAGTACTTC.

The J gene is TRBJ2-1, the V gene TRBV20-1; 15 bases are shared with TRBD2. V gave up 4 bases and J gave up 5 bases; unmatched junction bases: 9. This CDR3 contains 17 residues. Germline CDR1 and CDR2: DFQATT and SNEGSKA (reference sequence). CDR3 amino acids: CSATGLAGGSLNNEQFF. DNA of the CDR3: TGCAGTGCTACGGGACTAGCGGGAGGCTCACTAAACAATGAGCAGTTCTTC.

This clonotype appeared many times. This chain connects TRBV11-2 to TRBJ2-1, with 10 bases matching TRBD2. This CDR3 spans 17 amino acids. Unmatched junction bases numbered 8, after V lost 5 bases and J lost 1 base. Germline V gene data show CDR1 as SGHAT and CDR2 as FQNNGV. CDR3 DNA sequence: TGTGCCAGCAGCCCCTGGGGTAGCGGGGGGTCCTACAATGAGCAGTTCTTC. Translation gives CASSPWGSGGSYNEQFF. Using reference TRBV11-2 and TRBJ2-1 for the parts outside the CDR3, the full variable domain is EAGVAQSPRYKIIEKRQSVAFWCNPISGHATLYWYQQILGQGPKLLIQFQNNGVVDDSQLPKDRFSAERLKGVDSTLKIQPAKLEDSAVYLCASSPWGSGGSYNEQFFGPGTRLTVL.